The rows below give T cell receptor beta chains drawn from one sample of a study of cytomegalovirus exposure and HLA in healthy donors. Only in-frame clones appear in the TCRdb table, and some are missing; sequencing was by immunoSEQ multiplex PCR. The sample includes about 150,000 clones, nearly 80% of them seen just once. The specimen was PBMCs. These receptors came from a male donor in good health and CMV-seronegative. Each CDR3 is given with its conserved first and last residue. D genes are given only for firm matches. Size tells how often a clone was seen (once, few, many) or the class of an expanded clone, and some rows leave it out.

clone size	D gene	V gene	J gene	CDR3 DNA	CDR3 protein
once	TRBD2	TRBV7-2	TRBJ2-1	TGTGCCAGCAGCCTATACGGGGGGGCAATGAATGAGCAGTTCTTC	CASSLYGGAMNEQFF
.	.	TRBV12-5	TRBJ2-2	TGTGCTAGTGGTTTGTCTAGACCCGGGGAGCTGTTTTTT	CASGLSRPGELFF
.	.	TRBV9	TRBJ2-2	TGTGCCAGCCAGAAGGGGGGGATTCTCCTGACAGCCGGGGAGCTGTTTTTT	CASQKGGILLTAGELFF
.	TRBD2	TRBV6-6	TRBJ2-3	TGTGCCAGCACCGGGGGGGCTGATACAGATACGCAGTATTTT	CASTGGADTDTQYF
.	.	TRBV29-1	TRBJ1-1	TGCAGCGCACGTTTCGGAGGGCGGGGAGCTTTCTTT	CSARFGGRGAFF
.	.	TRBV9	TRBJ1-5	TGTGCCAGCAGCGTAGGAGACAATCAGCCCCAGCATTTT	CASSVGDNQPQHF
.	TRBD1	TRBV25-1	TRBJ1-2	TGTGCCAGCAGTTCCCAAAGGAGGGACAGGGCGGGCTATGGCTACACCTTC	CASSSQRRDRAGYGYTF
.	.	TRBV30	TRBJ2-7	TGTGCCTGGAGTGTTTCGGGGAGCTCCTACGAGCAGTACTTC	CAWSVSGSSYEQYF
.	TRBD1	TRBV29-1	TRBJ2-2	TGCAGCGTCGGACAGGGAATGGCCGGGGAGCTGTTTTTT	CSVGQGMAGELFF
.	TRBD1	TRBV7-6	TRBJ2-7	TGTGCCAGCAGCCGAAGAAAAGGGGGCCAGTATTTCTCCTACGAGCAGTACTTC	CASSRRKGGQYFSYEQYF
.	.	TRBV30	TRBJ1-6	TGTGCCTGGAGTCGGGGCTCCTATAATTCACCCCTCCACTTT	CAWSRGSYNSPLHF
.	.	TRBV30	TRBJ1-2	TGTGCCTGGGATATCCACAGGGAAGGCTACACCTTC	CAWDIHREGYTF
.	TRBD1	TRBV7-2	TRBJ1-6	TGTGCCAGCAGCCCGGGACAGGGGTTACCCCTCCACTTT	CASSPGQGLPLHF
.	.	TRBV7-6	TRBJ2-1	TGTGCCAGCAGCTTATCGGACGAGGGCTGGGAATACAATGAGCAGTTCTTC	CASSLSDEGWEYNEQFF
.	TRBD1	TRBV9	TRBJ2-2	TGTGCCAGCAGTGGACAGGGGAGCGGGGAGCTGTTTTTT	CASSGQGSGELFF
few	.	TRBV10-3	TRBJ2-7	TGTGCCATCAGTGAGTCGAGCCTGTGGAGGGATGGGTTTGAGGAGCAGTACTTC	CAISESSLWRDGFEEQYF
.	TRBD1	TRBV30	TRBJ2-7	TGTGCCTCCTCTCCAGGGACAGGGAATTACCACGAGCAGTACTTC	CASSPGTGNYHEQYF
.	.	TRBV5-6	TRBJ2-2	TGTGCCAGCAGCTTATCCCTGAGCACCGGGGAGCTGTTTTTT	CASSLSLSTGELFF
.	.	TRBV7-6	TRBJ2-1	TGTGCCAGCAGCCGGGTAGAGGCGAGCTCCTACAATGAGCAGTTCTTC	CASSRVEASSYNEQFF
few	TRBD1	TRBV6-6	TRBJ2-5	TGTGCCAGCAGTTACTCCAGGACAGGGGTAGAGAAGACCCAGTACTTC	CASSYSRTGVEKTQYF
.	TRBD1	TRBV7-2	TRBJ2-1	TGTGCCAGCAGCTTAGTAGGGACAGAACTCTACAATGAGCAGTTCTTC	CASSLVGTELYNEQFF
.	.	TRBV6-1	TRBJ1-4	TGTGCCAGCAAGCTGGCTAATGAAAAACTGTTTTTT	CASKLANEKLFF
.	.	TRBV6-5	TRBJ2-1	TGTGCCAGCAGTTACCTCAGGGGCGGGTACAATGAGCAGTTCTTC	CASSYLRGGYNEQFF